One and the same sample provided the 9 T cell receptor beta chains below, sequenced in a study of shared clonotypes between healthy human individuals. Repertoires were generated with immunoSEQ multiplex PCR, while TCRdb's copy carries only in-frame clones and drops some. Counted here are hundreds of thousands of clones, around three quarters occurring once; the ten biggest clones make up approximately 12%. The sample comprised PBMCs. The receptors were gathered from a woman in her forties in good health. Some clones in this sample may be carry-over from other donors' samples.

The rearrangement uses TRBV29-1 and TRBJ2-5; D tentatively reads TRBD1 or TRBD2 (5 bases each). The CDR3 spans 13 residues. Germline CDR1 SQVTM, CDR2 ANQGSEA. With 4 bases removed from V and 5 bases from J, the gap between germline ends came to 14 bases. CDR3 in amino acids: CSVAGTRGETQYF. The CDR3 bases are TGCAGCGTTGCAGGGACGAGAGGGGAGACCCAGTACTTC.

As regards this clone: The same CDR3 is also encoded by other DNA sequences in this sample. The chain carries TRBV5-6 and TRBJ2-5; D is undetermined. The last part of the DNA fits TRBJ2-7 better; the J call may be wrong. CDR1 is SGHDT, CDR2 YYEEEE, per germline. The CDR3 length is 14 residues. The CDR3 is CASSLGGNSYEQYF. CDR3 in DNA: TGTGCCAGCAGCTTGGGGGGTAACTCCTACGAGCAGTACTTC.

The chain uses TRBV27 and TRBJ2-7; 8 bases agree with TRBD2. Germline CDR1 reads MNHEY; CDR2 reads SMNVEV (reference sequence). V lost 5 bases to trimming and J lost 7 bases; unmatched junction nucleotides: 19. The CDR3 spans 17 residues. The CDR3 protein is CASSPRGSGIGSREQYF. The CDR3 region has the DNA TGTGCCAGCAGTCCCCGCGGTAGCGGGATCGGCTCTCGGGAGCAGTACTTC.

The V gene is TRBV4-2, the J gene TRBJ1-1; 9 bases match TRBD1. V lost 4 bases, J lost 0 bases, and 6 bases stayed unmatched. Germline V gene sequence: CDR1 LGHNA, CDR2 YNFKEQ. The CDR3 has 16 amino acids. The CDR3 nucleotides read TGTGCCAGCAGCCCCACAGGGGGCCGTTTGAACACTGAAGCTTTCTTT. Encoded protein: CASSPTGGRLNTEAFF.

The chain couples TRBV18 to TRBJ1-5; 7 bases are shared with TRBD1. The CDR3 is made up of 15 amino acids. The trim removed 2 bases at V and 7 bases at J, leaving 8 bases unmatched. Germline loops: CDR1 KGHSH, CDR2 LQKENI. CDR3 sequence: CASSPNRGVEQPQHF. The CDR3 DNA reads as TGTGCCAGCTCACCAAACAGGGGAGTTGAGCAGCCCCAGCATTTT.

V gene TRBV27 combines with J gene TRBJ2-7, with 7 bases lining up with TRBD1. V lost 3 bases and J lost 0; bases outside the gene matches: 5. The V gene's germline CDR1 is MNHEY and CDR2 SMNVEV (reference sequence). The CDR3 spans 15 residues. This chain's CDR3 is CASSFGQGDSYEQYF. The CDR3 region has the DNA TGTGCCAGCAGTTTTGGGCAGGGGGACTCCTACGAGCAGTACTTC.

The V and J genes are TRBV5-4 and TRBJ2-2; 8 bases fit TRBD1. With V trimmed by 4 bases and J by 2 bases, 7 bases remained unmatched. This CDR3 is built from 16 residues. Germline loops: CDR1 SGHNT, CDR2 YYREEE (reference sequence). As DNA, the CDR3 is TGTGCCAGCAGCCCGACCAGGGGGCGCAACACCGGGGAGCTGTTTTTT. This gives the protein CASSPTRGRNTGELFF.

This chain links TRBV6-1 with TRBJ2-7; unclear D gene. CDR1 is MNHNS and CDR2 is SASEGT in the germline V gene. The ends were cut back, 2 bases at V and 2 bases at J, with 10 bases in the middle. The CDR3 has 14 residues. The CDR3 region is CASSESAVTYEQYF. The CDR3 coding sequence is TGTGCCAGCAGTGAATCGGCGGTAACCTACGAGCAGTACTTC.

The chain links TRBV7-9 to TRBJ1-2; D is possibly TRBD1 (5 bases). V shed 5 bases and J shed 6 bases, with 16 bases lying between them. Per germline, CDR1 SEHNR and CDR2 FQNEAQ (reference sequence). This CDR3 is 14 amino acids long. This CDR3 is CASSVRTDKNGYTF. CDR3 DNA: TGTGCCAGCAGCGTCCGGACGGACAAAAATGGCTACACCTTC.